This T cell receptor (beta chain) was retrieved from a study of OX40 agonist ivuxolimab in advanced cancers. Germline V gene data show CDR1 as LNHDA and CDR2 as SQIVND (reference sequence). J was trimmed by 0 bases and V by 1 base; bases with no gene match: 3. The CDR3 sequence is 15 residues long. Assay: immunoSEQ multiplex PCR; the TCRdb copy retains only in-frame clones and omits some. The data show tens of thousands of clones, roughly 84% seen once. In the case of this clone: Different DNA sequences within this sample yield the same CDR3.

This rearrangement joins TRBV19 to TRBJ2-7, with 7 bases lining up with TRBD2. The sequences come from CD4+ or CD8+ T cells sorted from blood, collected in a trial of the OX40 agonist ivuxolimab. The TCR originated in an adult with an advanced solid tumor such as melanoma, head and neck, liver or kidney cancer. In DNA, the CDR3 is TGTGCCAGTAGTATAGCGGGAGGACCCTCCTACGAGCAGTACTTC. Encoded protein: CASSIAGGPSYEQYF.